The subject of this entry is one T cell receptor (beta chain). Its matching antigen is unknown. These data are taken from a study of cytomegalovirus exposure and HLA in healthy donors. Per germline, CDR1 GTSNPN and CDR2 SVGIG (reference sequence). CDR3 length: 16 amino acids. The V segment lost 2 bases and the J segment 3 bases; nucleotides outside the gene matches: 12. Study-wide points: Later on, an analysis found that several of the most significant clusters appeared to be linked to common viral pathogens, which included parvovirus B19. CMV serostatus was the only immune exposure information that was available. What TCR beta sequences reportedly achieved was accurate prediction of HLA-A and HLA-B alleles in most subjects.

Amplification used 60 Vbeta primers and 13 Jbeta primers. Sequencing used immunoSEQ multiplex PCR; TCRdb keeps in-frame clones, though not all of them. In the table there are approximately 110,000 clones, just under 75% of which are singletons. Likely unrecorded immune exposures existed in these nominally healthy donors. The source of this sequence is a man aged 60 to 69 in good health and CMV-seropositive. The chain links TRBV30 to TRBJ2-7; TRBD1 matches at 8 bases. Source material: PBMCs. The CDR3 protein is CAWSLRTGSGIYEQYF. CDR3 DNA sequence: TGTGCCTGGAGTTTACGGACAGGGAGTGGTATCTACGAGCAGTACTTC.